Listed below are T cell receptor beta chains from one sample, sequenced in a study of cytomegalovirus exposure and HLA in healthy donors. The data were produced by immunoSEQ multiplex PCR, yet TCRdb's version contains in-frame clones alone and is incomplete. Seen here are over 150,000 clones, roughly four fifths observed once, and the top ten hold around 3.2%. Source material: PBMCs. The source of these receptors is a woman younger than 45 in good health and CMV-seropositive. CDR3s include the opening cysteine and the closing phenylalanine or tryptophan. The order of the fields is J gene, V gene, D gene, clone size, CDR3 protein, CDR3 DNA. A D gene is named only where the DNA matches it firmly. Expanded clones are given a class, and other clones once, few, many or no size at all.

TRBJ2-3,TRBV11-2,-,-,CASSLGSPAASTDTQYF,TGTGCCAGCAGCTTAGGGTCTCCAGCGGCAAGCACAGATACGCAGTATTTT
TRBJ1-1,TRBV5-1,-,-,CASSFAGEAFF,TGCGCCAGCAGCTTTGCGGGCGAAGCTTTCTTT
TRBJ2-1,TRBV2,-,-,CASSRSGNDYNEQFF,TGTGCCAGCAGCCGGAGCGGAAACGACTACAATGAGCAGTTCTTC
TRBJ2-1,TRBV4-1,TRBD2,-,CASTIGLAGSYNEQFF,TGCGCCAGCACCATTGGACTAGCAGGATCCTACAATGAGCAGTTCTTC
TRBJ1-6,TRBV5-6,-,few,CASSLWAGSMAPLHF,TGTGCCAGCAGCTTGTGGGCAGGTTCGATGGCACCCCTCCACTTT
TRBJ2-4,TRBV6-1,-,-,CASSLQGLAKNIQYF,TGTGCCAGCAGCCTACAGGGTCTAGCCAAAAACATTCAGTACTTC
TRBJ1-4,TRBV5-1,-,-,CASSSEGTTNEKLFF,TGCGCCAGCAGCTCGGAGGGAACAACTAATGAAAAACTGTTTTTT
TRBJ1-1,TRBV7-9,-,-,CSSSPGGPHLNTEAFF,TGTTCCAGCAGCCCGGGGGGTCCACATTTGAACACTGAAGCTTTCTTT
TRBJ1-2,TRBV7-9,-,few,CASSSGDYGYTF,TGTGCCAGCAGCTCAGGCGACTATGGCTACACCTTC
TRBJ2-7,TRBV7-2,TRBD2,-,CASSLAQRPVLAGTSYEQYF,TGTGCCAGCAGCTTAGCGCAGCGGCCCGTACTAGCGGGTACCTCCTACGAGCAGTACTTC
TRBJ2-1,TRBV6-1,TRBD1,-,CASSEAGDRGQLLAGEPLKRKFF,TGTGCCAGCAGTGAAGCGGGGGACAGGGGGCAACTTCTAGCGGGAGAGCCACTCAAACGGAAGTTCTTC
TRBJ2-7,TRBV14,TRBD1,-,CASSHGQGAHEQYF,TGTGCCAGCAGCCATGGACAGGGGGCCCACGAGCAGTACTTC
TRBJ2-3,TRBV5-1,TRBD2,-,CASSLGAGAATDTQYF,TGCGCCAGCAGCTTGGGAGCGGGAGCGGCGACAGATACGCAGTATTTT
TRBJ1-3,TRBV5-1,-,-,CASSLDPGQGNTIYF,TGCGCCAGCAGCTTGGATCCAGGACAGGGAAACACCATATATTTT
TRBJ2-5,TRBV14,-,-,CASSRVRQKETQYF,TGTGCCAGCAGCCGGGTACGACAGAAAGAGACCCAGTACTTC
TRBJ1-5,TRBV6-6,TRBD1,-,CASRQGGLNQPQHF,TGTGCCAGCAGACAGGGGGGGCTAAATCAGCCCCAGCATTTT
TRBJ2-3,TRBV7-9,-,-,CSSSLEGGRSTDTQYF,TGTTCCAGCAGCTTAGAGGGGGGGCGAAGCACAGATACGCAGTATTTT
TRBJ1-2,TRBV6-5,-,-,CASGDGTKSYGYTF,TGTGCCAGCGGCGACGGGACAAAGTCCTATGGCTACACCTTC
TRBJ2-1,TRBV5-6,TRBD1,-,CASSLLVGQGNNEQFF,TGTGCCAGCAGCTTGTTGGTGGGACAGGGAAACAATGAGCAGTTCTTC
TRBJ1-2,TRBV27,-,few,CASSPSRVSLYGYTF,TGTGCCAGCAGTCCGAGCAGGGTGTCTCTCTATGGCTACACCTTC
TRBJ2-1,TRBV14,-,-,CASSDPAAYNEQFF,TGTGCCAGCAGCGATCCAGCGGCTTACAATGAGCAGTTCTTC
TRBJ2-2,TRBV28,TRBD2,-,CASEGSGLAGGRTGELFF,TGTGCCAGCGAAGGATCCGGACTAGCGGGAGGAAGGACCGGGGAGCTGTTTTTT
TRBJ1-1,TRBV2,-,-,CASSRQYTEAFF,TGTGCCAGCAGTCGACAGTACACTGAAGCTTTCTTT
TRBJ2-3,TRBV27,-,-,CASSFFRTADTQYF,TGTGCCAGCAGTTTCTTCCGAACGGCAGATACGCAGTATTTT
TRBJ2-7,TRBV9,TRBD1,few,CASSPTPGTVEEQYF,TGTGCCAGCAGCCCGACACCCGGGACAGTAGAGGAGCAGTACTTC
TRBJ1-5,TRBV5-1,-,-,CASSLRGGEGQPQHF,TGCGCCAGCAGCTTGAGAGGGGGTGAAGGGCAGCCCCAGCATTTT
TRBJ1-1,TRBV5-1,-,-,CASSLPDSFNTEAFF,TGCGCCAGCAGCTTGCCGGACAGCTTCAACACTGAAGCTTTCTTT
TRBJ2-7,TRBV28,-,-,CASSLMRQSSYEQYF,TGTGCCAGCAGTTTAATGCGGCAATCATCCTACGAGCAGTACTTC
TRBJ2-7,TRBV2,TRBD1,few,CASSDLGTGTYEQYF,TGTGCCAGCAGTGATTTGGGGACAGGGACCTACGAGCAGTACTTC
TRBJ2-1,TRBV9,TRBD2,-,CASSVDLAVNNEQFF,TGTGCCAGCAGCGTAGATCTAGCGGTTAACAATGAGCAGTTCTTC
TRBJ2-7,TRBV19,TRBD1,-,CASSTGTGPLEQYF,TGTGCCAGTAGTACCGGGACAGGCCCCTTGGAGCAGTACTTC
TRBJ2-3,TRBV7-2,-,-,CASSQRAGDTQYF,TGTGCCAGCAGTCAGAGGGCGGGCGATACGCAGTATTTT
TRBJ1-1,TRBV19,TRBD1,-,CASRTGTAEAFF,TGTGCCAGTAGAACAGGGACAGCTGAAGCTTTCTTT
TRBJ1-4,TRBV28,-,-,CASSLLDPLGSVFF,TGTGCCAGCAGTTTACTAGACCCTCTAGGTTCGGTGTTTTTT
TRBJ1-5,TRBV6-1,TRBD1,-,CASSVRDRVGQPQHF,TGTGCCAGCAGTGTGCGTGACAGGGTAGGCCAGCCCCAGCATTTT
TRBJ2-7,TRBV5-6,-,-,CASSFPGFSEQYF,TGTGCCAGCAGCTTTCCGGGGTTCTCCGAGCAGTACTTC
TRBJ2-5,TRBV5-4,-,-,CASSRLAGDKEETQYF,TGTGCCAGCAGCCGTTTGGCAGGGGACAAGGAAGAGACCCAGTACTTC
TRBJ2-5,TRBV13,TRBD1,-,CASSKKTGVETQYF,TGTGCCAGCAGCAAGAAAACAGGGGTAGAGACCCAGTACTTC
TRBJ2-1,TRBV5-4,-,-,CASSRGGSGTYNEQFF,TGTGCCAGCAGCAGGGGGGGTAGCGGCACCTACAATGAGCAGTTCTTC
TRBJ2-2,TRBV6-1,-,-,CASSEARRRVTGELFF,TGTGCCAGCAGTGAAGCAAGAAGGAGAGTCACCGGGGAGCTGTTTTTT
TRBJ1-2,TRBV5-1,TRBD1,-,CASSWDRDGYTF,TGCGCCAGCAGCTGGGACAGGGACGGCTACACCTTC
TRBJ1-5,TRBV6-5,TRBD1,-,CASRSTGGQPQHF,TGTGCCAGCAGGTCGACAGGGGGTCAGCCCCAGCATTTT
TRBJ2-3,TRBV5-3,-,-,CARRETNGPSPSYF,TGTGCCAGAAGGGAGACTAATGGCCCATCCCCTTCGTATTTT